This is a list of T cell receptor beta chains from one sample in a study of T cell repertoires in cytomegalovirus infection. TCRdb redid the calling of the reads with MiXCR, one entry per CDR3 protein. This table has more than 250,000 distinct CDR3 sequences, around 15% appearing once. Input material: PBMCs. The receptors originated from a human donor in good health (CMV status not recorded). Some clones in this sample may be carry-over from other donors' samples. CDR3s include the opening cysteine and the closing phenylalanine or tryptophan. The D gene is left open where the match is weak. Rows may omit the clone size; those that give it use once, few, many or a size class.

V gene: TRBV7-3
D gene: NA
J gene: TRBJ1-4
clone size: many
CDR3 protein: CASSSTPGERTTNEKLFF
CDR3 DNA: TGTGCCAGCAGCTCCACTCCCGGGGAGCGAACAACTAATGAAAAACTGTTTTTT

V gene: TRBV20-1
D gene: NA
J gene: TRBJ2-7
clone size: NA
CDR3 protein: CSARLEGLHEQYF
CDR3 DNA: TGCAGTGCTAGACTTGAGGGTTTACACGAGCAGTACTTC

V gene: TRBV12-3/TRBV12-4
D gene: TRBD1
J gene: TRBJ1-2
clone size: many
CDR3 protein: CASRTDRGANYGYTF
CDR3 DNA: TGTGCCAGCAGAACTGACAGGGGGGCCAACTATGGCTACACCTTC

V gene: TRBV7-9
D gene: NA
J gene: TRBJ2-3
clone size: NA
CDR3 protein: CASRRDSPSTDTQYF
CDR3 DNA: TGTGCCAGCAGGCGCGACAGCCCTAGCACAGATACGCAGTATTTT

V gene: TRBV15
D gene: NA
J gene: TRBJ2-7
clone size: NA
CDR3 protein: CATSSIDQRIDEQYF
CDR3 DNA: TGTGCCACCAGCAGTATAGATCAGAGGATCGACGAGCAGTACTTC

V gene: TRBV12-3/TRBV12-4
D gene: TRBD1
J gene: TRBJ1-2
clone size: NA
CDR3 protein: CASSPGQMIDFYGYTF
CDR3 DNA: TGTGCCAGCAGCCCGGGACAGATGATTGACTTCTATGGCTACACCTTC

V gene: TRBV10-3
D gene: TRBD1
J gene: TRBJ2-1
clone size: NA
CDR3 protein: CAIRVVGQAPNEQFF
CDR3 DNA: TGTGCCATCAGGGTAGTGGGACAGGCTCCCAATGAGCAGTTCTTC

V gene: TRBV7-2
D gene: NA
J gene: TRBJ2-5
clone size: few
CDR3 protein: CASSPETQETQYF
CDR3 DNA: TGTGCCAGCAGCCCCGAGACCCAAGAGACCCAGTACTTC

V gene: TRBV10-3
D gene: NA
J gene: TRBJ1-5
clone size: NA
CDR3 protein: CATQGSNQPQHF
CDR3 DNA: TGTGCCACCCAGGGTAGCAATCAGCCCCAGCATTTT

V gene: TRBV2
D gene: TRBD2
J gene: TRBJ2-1
clone size: many
CDR3 protein: CANRLAGAYEQFF
CDR3 DNA: TGTGCCAACCGACTAGCGGGGGCGTATGAGCAGTTCTTC

V gene: TRBV20-1
D gene: TRBD2
J gene: TRBJ2-5
clone size: few
CDR3 protein: CSARGTSGETQYF
CDR3 DNA: TGCAGTGCTAGAGGGACTAGCGGGGAGACCCAGTACTTC

V gene: TRBV6-1
D gene: NA
J gene: TRBJ1-2
clone size: many
CDR3 protein: CASSENPDSPGVYGYTF
CDR3 DNA: TGTGCCAGCAGTGAGAATCCCGACTCTCCGGGCGTCTATGGCTACACCTTC

V gene: TRBV7-2
D gene: TRBD1
J gene: TRBJ2-7
clone size: many
CDR3 protein: CASSIVQGVYEQYF
CDR3 DNA: TGTGCCAGCAGCATAGTTCAGGGGGTGTACGAGCAGTACTTC

V gene: TRBV28
D gene: NA
J gene: TRBJ1-1
clone size: NA
CDR3 protein: CASNQGTLGNTEAFF
CDR3 DNA: TGTGCCAGCAACCAGGGGACACTGGGGAACACTGAAGCTTTCTTT

V gene: TRBV5-1
D gene: NA
J gene: TRBJ2-3
clone size: few
CDR3 protein: CASSLVQSTDTQYF
CDR3 DNA: TGCGCCAGCAGCTTGGTACAGTCCACAGATACGCAGTATTTT

V gene: TRBV5-1
D gene: NA
J gene: TRBJ2-4
clone size: many
CDR3 protein: CASSPFSGSKNIQYF
CDR3 DNA: TGCGCCAGCAGCCCCTTTTCCGGGTCCAAAAACATTCAGTACTTC

V gene: TRBV7-8
D gene: TRBD2
J gene: TRBJ2-1
clone size: many
CDR3 protein: CASSLILAGYLKFF
CDR3 DNA: TGTGCCAGCAGCTTGATACTAGCGGGGTACCTTAAGTTCTTC

V gene: TRBV7-2
D gene: TRBD1
J gene: TRBJ1-2
clone size: few
CDR3 protein: CASSLGKGAGYGYTF
CDR3 DNA: TGTGCCAGCAGCTTAGGAAAGGGGGCTGGCTATGGCTACACCTTC

V gene: TRBV11-2
D gene: TRBD1
J gene: TRBJ2-3
clone size: medium-sized
CDR3 protein: CASSLNRGRTDTQYF
CDR3 DNA: TGTGCCAGCAGCTTAAACAGGGGTCGCACAGATACGCAGTATTTT

V gene: TRBV6-2/TRBV6-3
D gene: NA
J gene: TRBJ2-7
clone size: NA
CDR3 protein: CASSGGKAGRLYEQYF
CDR3 DNA: TGTGCCAGCAGTGGTGGAAAGGCAGGGAGGCTCTACGAGCAGTACTTC

V gene: TRBV15
D gene: TRBD1
J gene: TRBJ2-1
clone size: many
CDR3 protein: CATSSGQGMSSGPGRSYNEQFF
CDR3 DNA: TGTGCCACCAGCTCGGGACAGGGCATGTCTAGCGGACCGGGTCGCTCCTACAATGAGCAGTTCTTC

V gene: TRBV7-8
D gene: TRBD1
J gene: TRBJ2-7
clone size: many
CDR3 protein: CASSSRDRDHEQYF
CDR3 DNA: TGTGCCAGCAGCTCTCGGGACAGGGACCACGAGCAGTACTTC

V gene: TRBV12-3/TRBV12-4
D gene: NA
J gene: TRBJ1-1
clone size: many
CDR3 protein: CASSSVGGDIWDTEAFF
CDR3 DNA: TGTGCCAGCAGTTCCGTAGGTGGGGACATCTGGGACACTGAAGCTTTCTTT

V gene: TRBV7-2
D gene: NA
J gene: TRBJ2-1
clone size: many
CDR3 protein: CASSLGSRLGDNEQFF
CDR3 DNA: TGTGCCAGCAGCTTAGGTTCCCGGCTAGGCGACAATGAGCAGTTCTTC

V gene: TRBV11-2
D gene: NA
J gene: TRBJ2-3
clone size: many
CDR3 protein: CASSLGASSGADTQYF
CDR3 DNA: TGTGCCAGCAGCTTAGGGGCCTCAAGTGGGGCAGATACGCAGTATTTT

V gene: TRBV28
D gene: NA
J gene: TRBJ2-2
clone size: NA
CDR3 protein: CASSFLPNTGELFF
CDR3 DNA: TGTGCCAGCAGTTTCTTACCTAACACCGGGGAGCTGTTTTTT

V gene: TRBV29-1
D gene: TRBD2
J gene: TRBJ2-7
clone size: once
CDR3 protein: CSVAGGTYEQYF
CDR3 DNA: TGCAGCGTTGCGGGGGGAACCTACGAGCAGTACTTC

V gene: TRBV9
D gene: TRBD2
J gene: TRBJ2-3
clone size: NA
CDR3 protein: CASSLGLAGGSLGTDTQYF
CDR3 DNA: TGTGCCAGCAGCCTCGGACTAGCGGGGGGGTCTCTGGGCACAGATACGCAGTATTTT

V gene: TRBV20-1
D gene: NA
J gene: TRBJ1-5
clone size: NA
CDR3 protein: CSARDVYRVPNQPQHF
CDR3 DNA: TGCAGTGCTAGAGATGTTTACAGGGTTCCCAATCAGCCCCAGCATTTT

V gene: TRBV20-1
D gene: TRBD2
J gene: TRBJ2-5
clone size: NA
CDR3 protein: CSATTSGGARETQYF
CDR3 DNA: TGCAGTGCAACGACTAGCGGGGGAGCAAGGGAGACCCAGTACTTC

V gene: TRBV29-1
D gene: TRBD1
J gene: TRBJ1-1
clone size: few
CDR3 protein: CSEGQLEAFF
CDR3 DNA: TGCAGCGAGGGACAGCTTGAAGCTTTCTTT

V gene: TRBV28
D gene: NA
J gene: TRBJ1-5
clone size: many
CDR3 protein: CASSTGNQPQHF
CDR3 DNA: TGTGCCAGCAGTACAGGCAATCAGCCCCAGCATTTT

V gene: TRBV6-2/TRBV6-3
D gene: TRBD2
J gene: TRBJ2-3
clone size: many
CDR3 protein: CASNAASGRRNTQYF
CDR3 DNA: TGTGCCAGCAACGCGGCTAGCGGGAGGAGGAATACGCAGTATTTT

V gene: TRBV7-9
D gene: TRBD2
J gene: TRBJ2-3
clone size: NA
CDR3 protein: CASSPLGGAGDTVDTQYF
CDR3 DNA: TGTGCCAGCAGCCCCCTCGGTGGAGCGGGGGACACAGTGGATACGCAGTATTTT

V gene: TRBV14
D gene: NA
J gene: TRBJ2-7
clone size: NA
CDR3 protein: CASSQGTPPSYEQYF
CDR3 DNA: TGTGCCAGCAGCCAGGGGACACCTCCCTCCTACGAGCAGTACTTC

V gene: TRBV7-9
D gene: TRBD2
J gene: TRBJ2-7
clone size: NA
CDR3 protein: CASSLARTSGSLGYEQYF
CDR3 DNA: TGTGCCAGCAGCTTAGCGCGGACTAGCGGGAGCTTGGGCTACGAGCAGTACTTC

V gene: TRBV27
D gene: TRBD1
J gene: TRBJ1-2
clone size: few
CDR3 protein: CASSYGQGLGNYGYTF
CDR3 DNA: TGTGCCAGCAGTTACGGACAGGGCCTGGGGAACTATGGCTACACCTTC

V gene: TRBV7-3
D gene: TRBD2
J gene: TRBJ2-7
clone size: many
CDR3 protein: CASSPDVRGLAGHLYF
CDR3 DNA: TGTGCCAGCAGCCCCGACGTCCGGGGACTAGCGGGACATCTGTACTTC

V gene: TRBV20-1
D gene: NA
J gene: TRBJ1-5
clone size: NA
CDR3 protein: CSAKTPTGNQPQHF
CDR3 DNA: TGCAGTGCCAAGACTCCGACGGGCAATCAGCCCCAGCATTTT

V gene: TRBV20-1
D gene: NA
J gene: TRBJ2-2
clone size: few
CDR3 protein: CSARGGIYNTGELFF
CDR3 DNA: TGCAGTGCCCGAGGTGGGATTTACAACACCGGGGAGCTGTTTTTT

V gene: TRBV18
D gene: NA
J gene: TRBJ1-6
clone size: NA
CDR3 protein: CASSPTAGDGNSPLHF
CDR3 DNA: TGTGCCAGCTCACCAACGGCAGGGGATGGGAATTCACCCCTCCACTTT

V gene: TRBV6-1
D gene: NA
J gene: TRBJ1-1
clone size: NA
CDR3 protein: CASSEAPSGTEAFF
CDR3 DNA: TGTGCCAGCAGTGAAGCCCCCTCCGGGACGGAAGCTTTCTTT

V gene: TRBV10-3
D gene: NA
J gene: TRBJ1-2
clone size: few
CDR3 protein: CAISETGGYTF
CDR3 DNA: TGTGCCATCAGTGAGACAGGGGGCTACACCTTC

V gene: TRBV7-8
D gene: TRBD2
J gene: TRBJ2-1
clone size: many
CDR3 protein: CASSILAGVVNEQFF
CDR3 DNA: TGTGCCAGCAGCATACTAGCGGGAGTGGTAAATGAGCAGTTCTTC

V gene: TRBV18
D gene: NA
J gene: TRBJ1-4
clone size: few
CDR3 protein: CASSPAVGKLFF
CDR3 DNA: TGTGCCAGCTCACCCGCCGTCGGAAAACTGTTTTTT

V gene: TRBV29-1
D gene: NA
J gene: TRBJ2-7
clone size: few
CDR3 protein: CSAVQSYEQYF
CDR3 DNA: TGCAGCGCTGTTCAATCCTACGAGCAGTACTTC

V gene: TRBV2
D gene: NA
J gene: TRBJ2-4
clone size: few
CDR3 protein: CASSKRDAKNIQYF
CDR3 DNA: TGTGCCAGCAGTAAAAGGGATGCCAAAAACATTCAGTACTTC

V gene: TRBV14
D gene: NA
J gene: TRBJ2-2
clone size: NA
CDR3 protein: CASSQVIAGGELFF
CDR3 DNA: TGTGCCAGCAGCCAAGTAATAGCAGGCGGGGAGCTGTTTTTT

V gene: TRBV10-3
D gene: NA
J gene: TRBJ1-2
clone size: many
CDR3 protein: CARPPRSYTF
CDR3 DNA: TGTGCCAGGCCCCCGAGAAGCTACACCTTC

V gene: TRBV11-2
D gene: TRBD1
J gene: TRBJ2-5
clone size: NA
CDR3 protein: CASSINMAGGRETQYF
CDR3 DNA: TGTGCCAGCAGCATAAACATGGCAGGGGGAAGAGAGACCCAGTACTTC

V gene: TRBV20-1
D gene: NA
J gene: TRBJ2-7
clone size: NA
CDR3 protein: CSASGVYHSYEQYF
CDR3 DNA: TGCAGTGCTAGCGGGGTTTATCATTCCTACGAGCAGTACTTC

V gene: TRBV7-2
D gene: TRBD1
J gene: TRBJ2-3
clone size: many
CDR3 protein: CASSAGGAGTDTQYF
CDR3 DNA: TGTGCCAGCAGCGCAGGGGGCGCGGGCACAGATACGCAGTATTTT

V gene: TRBV4-2
D gene: TRBD2
J gene: TRBJ2-1
clone size: NA
CDR3 protein: CASSQVLADLQFF
CDR3 DNA: TGTGCCAGCAGCCAAGTACTAGCGGACCTTCAGTTCTTC

V gene: TRBV29-1
D gene: NA
J gene: TRBJ1-2
clone size: few
CDR3 protein: CSAAGGEVNGYTF
CDR3 DNA: TGCAGCGCTGCTGGGGGGGAGGTCAATGGCTACACCTTC

V gene: TRBV28
D gene: NA
J gene: TRBJ2-1
clone size: few
CDR3 protein: CASLGGPSYNEQFF
CDR3 DNA: TGTGCCAGCTTGGGGGGACCCTCCTACAATGAGCAGTTCTTC

V gene: TRBV12-5
D gene: NA
J gene: TRBJ1-1
clone size: NA
CDR3 protein: CASAQTPEAFF
CDR3 DNA: TGTGCTAGTGCCCAGACACCTGAAGCTTTCTTT

V gene: TRBV7-9
D gene: TRBD2
J gene: TRBJ2-3
clone size: NA
CDR3 protein: CASSSPLAGGRDTQYF
CDR3 DNA: TGTGCCAGCAGCTCCCCTCTAGCGGGAGGGCGAGATACGCAGTATTTT